One sample yielded the 22 T cell receptor beta chains listed below, sequenced in a study of patients and donors after allogeneic stem cell transplantation. MiXCR, run by TCRdb on the RT-PCR reads, gives a single entry per CDR3 protein. The repertoire holds more than 850,000 distinct CDR3 sequences, with about a sixth as singletons. The sample consisted of blood, either unsorted or a sorted T cell fraction (not recorded which). The receptors were gathered from a human donor who was either an allogeneic HSCT recipient or a stem cell or donor lymphocyte infusion donor (not recorded which). It is not recorded whose cells these are; they may come from a transplant donor.

V gene TRBV7-3 combines with J gene TRBJ2-1, with a tentative D call TRBD1 (6 bases). This CDR3 spans 15 amino acids. Trimming removed 5 bases at V and 1 base at J, with 12 bases between. Germline V gene lookup returns CDR1 SGHTA and CDR2 FQGTGA. CDR3 region: CASSHTGRSYNEQFF. For the CDR3, the DNA is TGTGCCAGCAGCCATACAGGGAGATCCTACAATGAGCAGTTCTTC. Complete variable domain (other parts from reference TRBV7-3 and TRBJ2-1): GAGVSQTPSNKVTEKGKYVELRCDPISGHTALYWYRQSLGQGPEFLIYFQGTGAADDSGLPNDRFFAVRPEGSVSTLKIQRTERGDSAVYLCASSHTGRSYNEQFFGPGTRLTVL.

The chain recombines TRBV4-2 with TRBJ2-7, with 9 bases identical to TRBD1. The CDR3 covers 14 residues. V trimming: 4 bases; J trimming: 5 bases; junction bases outside the gene matches: 6. Per germline, CDR1 LGHNA and CDR2 YNFKEQ. The CDR3, as DNA: TGTGCCAGCAGCCTGGGACAGGGTAACCACGAGCAGTACTTC. This sequence encodes CASSLGQGNHEQYF.

J is TRBJ2-3 and V is TRBV5-1; no clear D. V was shortened by 1 base and J by 0 bases, with 15 bases between the two germline ends. There are 17 residues in the CDR3. Germline V gives CDR1 SGHRS, CDR2 YFSETQ. DNA of the CDR3: TGCGCCAGCAGCTTGTTATTGGCCCGAGCTAGCACAGATACGCAGTATTTT. Translating gives CASSLLLARASTDTQYF.

This clonotype has only a few counts. In DNA form, the CDR3 reads TGCAGTGCTAGCGCCGGCGTGGGGTCATACGAGCAGTACTTC. Protein sequence: CSASAGVGSYEQYF. The V and J genes are TRBV20-1 and TRBJ2-7; no firm D call. Germline V gives CDR1 DFQATT, CDR2 SNEGSKA (reference sequence). V lost 3 bases and J lost 4, with 16 bases in between. The CDR3 totals 14 residues.

This clonotype was counted at least ten times. The chain joins TRBV5-6 to TRBJ2-1; 8 bases line up with TRBD1. The CDR3 has 13 residues. Trimming cost V 1 base and J 9 bases; bases outside gene matches: 3. Germline CDR1 SGHDT, CDR2 YYEEEE. The CDR3 spells CASSLTGGSEQFF. DNA of the CDR3: TGTGCCAGCAGCTTGACAGGGGGTAGTGAGCAGTTCTTC.

This rearrangement joins TRBV5-1 to TRBJ2-3; 8 bases match TRBD1. The germline V gene encodes CDR1 SGHRS and CDR2 YFSETQ. This CDR3 comprises 14 residues. Unmatched junction bases numbered 6, after V lost 5 bases and J lost 4 bases. The chain's CDR3 is CASSVTGVADTQYF. The DNA for the CDR3 is TGCGCCAGCAGTGTGACAGGGGTCGCAGATACGCAGTATTTT.

This clonotype appeared a few times. The V gene is TRBV6-2 or TRBV6-3, the J gene TRBJ2-6; D remains ambiguous. This CDR3 region has 14 residues. Germline V lookup: CDR1 MNHEY, CDR2 SVGEGT. Trimming shortened V by 5 bases and J by 4 bases, and 9 bases separated the two germline ends. The CDR3 region has the DNA TGTGCCAGCAGTCCTCTCTACGGGGCCAACGTCCTGACTTTC. This gives the protein CASSPLYGANVLTF.

The chain joins TRBV27 to TRBJ1-2, with TRBD1 identical over 8 bases. This CDR3 has 14 residues. Unmatched junction bases numbered 12, after V lost 8 bases and J lost 7 bases. Germline CDR1 and CDR2: MNHEY and SMNVEV (reference sequence). For the CDR3, the DNA is TGTGCCAGCGCTGGACAGGGAGTATTAGGTGGCTACACCTTC. It encodes CASAGQGVLGGYTF.

This clonotype was recorded many times. This chain connects TRBV10-3 to TRBJ2-6; D ambiguous. This CDR3 region has 15 residues. The V gene's germline CDR1 is ENHRY and CDR2 SYGVKD. Trimming took 6 bases from V and 1 from J, leaving 10 bases between them. The CDR3 sequence is CAIRQSESGANVLTF. In DNA, the CDR3 is TGTGCCATCAGGCAGAGCGAGTCTGGGGCCAACGTCCTGACTTTC.

This clonotype appeared a few times. The chain is built from TRBV29-1 and TRBJ1-1; 7 nucleotides align to TRBD1. V shed 7 bases and J 2 bases; nucleotides not matched to a gene: 4. CDR1 is SQVTM and CDR2 is ANQGSEA in the germline V gene. This CDR3 spans 12 amino acids. The CDR3 is CSADRDNTEAFF. The CDR3, as DNA: TGCAGCGCCGACAGGGACAACACTGAAGCTTTCTTT.

This clonotype was picked up a small number of times. CDR3 sequence (DNA): TGTGCCAGTAGTACCGGGACAGGGAAATCAACTAATGAAAAACTGTTTTTT. Protein: CASSTGTGKSTNEKLFF. The gene calls are TRBV19 and TRBJ1-4; 9 nucleotides line up with TRBD1. The CDR3 covers 17 residues. V shed 4 bases, J shed 0 bases, and the junction held 6 bases outside the gene matches. Germline V gene sequence: CDR1 LNHDA, CDR2 SQIVND (reference sequence).

This sequence joins TRBV6-2 or TRBV6-3 and TRBJ2-1; 8 positions agree with TRBD2. V was pared by 2 bases and J by 2 bases, with 5 bases of the junction left unmatched. The CDR3 sequence is 16 residues long. Germline V gene sequence: CDR1 MNHEY, CDR2 SVGEGT. The CDR3 coding sequence is TGTGCCAGCAGTTACGGGATAGCGGGGACCTACAATGAGCAGTTCTTC. Translation: CASSYGIAGTYNEQFF.

The chain couples TRBV6-2 or TRBV6-3 to TRBJ2-2; a weak D match, TRBD2 (5 bases). This CDR3 region has 18 residues. Germline CDR1 is MNHEY and CDR2 is SVGEGT. Trimming took 3 bases from V and 2 from J, leaving 19 bases between them. The CDR3 DNA reads as TGTGCCAGCAGTTATTGGACTGGTGTTTCCCGAAACACCGGGGAGCTGTTTTTT. It specifies CASSYWTGVSRNTGELFF.

The rearrangement links TRBV9 to TRBJ1-1, with TRBD1 as a possible D gene (5 bases). The CDR3 length is 17 residues. Germline assignment: CDR1 SGDLS and CDR2 YYNGEE. Between the trimmed V and J ends, which lost 4 bases and 0 bases, there was a span of 19 bases. CDR3 in amino acids: CASSPRPDWGLNTEAFF. DNA of the CDR3: TGTGCCAGCAGCCCCCGCCCCGATTGGGGGTTGAACACTGAAGCTTTCTTT. Variable domain in full (rest from reference TRBV9 and TRBJ1-1): DSGVTQTPKHLITATGQRVTLRCSPRSGDLSVYWYQQSLDQGLQFLIQYYNGEERAKGNILERFSAQQFPDLHSELNLSSLELGDSALYFCASSPRPDWGLNTEAFFGQGTRLTVV.

This chain links TRBV6-5 with TRBJ1-3; D not resolved. Trimming removed 2 bases at V and 0 bases at J, with 14 bases between. The CDR3 consists of 17 residues. Germline V gene data show CDR1 as MNHEY and CDR2 as SVGAGI. This chain's CDR3 is CASSYTPTHYSGNTIYF. The DNA of the CDR3 is TGTGCCAGCAGTTACACCCCCACACACTACTCTGGAAACACCATATATTTT.

This clonotype showed up just once. A junction boundary mismatches the germline segment, possibly from a read error. This chain joins TRBV12-3 or TRBV12-4 and TRBJ2-3; 9 bases line up with TRBD2. The CDR3 sequence is 15 residues long. The CDR3 DNA reads TGTGCCAGCAGTAACGGACTAGCGAGGACAGATATGCAGTATTTT. Amino acids: CASSNGLARTDMQYF.

This clonotype was seen more than once but under ten times. This chain uses TRBV4-2 with TRBJ1-4; TRBD1 agrees at 8 bases. Germline V lookup: CDR1 LGHNA, CDR2 YNFKEQ. The CDR3 covers 18 residues. V trimming: 0 bases; J trimming: 3 bases; junction bases outside the gene matches: 9. CDR3 in amino acids: CASSQDTRGRGANEKLFF. DNA of the CDR3: TGTGCCAGCAGCCAAGATACCAGGGGGCGCGGGGCTAATGAAAAACTGTTTTTT.

V is TRBV20-1 and J is TRBJ1-4; 10 positions match TRBD1. Germline V lookup: CDR1 DFQATT, CDR2 SNEGSKA (reference sequence). This CDR3 contains 16 residues. Trimming cost V 5 bases and J 10 bases; bases outside gene matches: 16. The CDR3 nucleotides read TGCAGTGCTCTTCGACAGGGGGCTGAATTTCGCGGAAAACTGTTTTTT. Translating it yields CSALRQGAEFRGKLFF.

The chain uses TRBV2 and TRBJ1-1; D remains ambiguous. The CDR3 contains 14 residues. Trimming pared 7 bases from V and 1 base from J, leaving 13 bases between. Germline V gene data show CDR1 as SNHLY and CDR2 as FYNNEI. The CDR3 here is CASTLQLPNTEAFF. DNA for the CDR3: TGTGCCAGCACCTTACAGCTGCCGAACACTGAAGCTTTCTTT.

CDR3 in amino acids: CATSDARLRRNLADTQYF. CDR3 coding DNA: TGTGCCACCAGTGACGCGCGTCTCCGGAGGAACTTGGCAGATACGCAGTATTTT. The chain carries TRBV24-1 and TRBJ2-3, with D maybe TRBD2 (5 bases). There are 18 residues in the CDR3. Trimming took 4 bases from V and 4 from J, leaving 23 bases between them. CDR1 is KGHDR and CDR2 is SFDVKD in the germline V gene.

The chain couples TRBV10-3 to TRBJ2-5; weak D call: TRBD1 (5 bases). The CDR3 has 15 amino acids. V was cut by 0 bases and J by 5 bases, with 13 bases left in between. CDR1 and CDR2 (germline): ENHRY, SYGVKD. The CDR3, as DNA: TGTGCCATCAGTGAGTCGAGGCCACAGGCTGAGACCCAGTACTTC. Amino acid sequence: CAISESRPQAETQYF.

This clonotype was observed once. V and J are TRBV20-1 and TRBJ1-1; D unclear. From germline, CDR1 is DFQATT and CDR2 SNEGSKA (reference sequence). V was cut by 5 bases and J by 8 bases, with 18 bases left in between. CDR3 size: 13 residues. CDR3 protein: CSAYRPDQEEAFF. The CDR3 region has the DNA TGCAGTGCTTACCGGCCGGACCAGGAAGAAGCTTTCTTT.